Below are 27 T cell receptor beta chains sequenced from a single sample in a study of cytotoxic CD8 clonotypes in ibrutinib-treated CLL. The protocol was immunoSEQ multiplex PCR, while the TCRdb copy is restricted to in-frame clones and leaves out a portion. The data contain roughly 150,000 clones, 60% to 85% of them seen just once; the ten biggest clones take up 4.5% to 6%. The sample was PBMCs, taken after 24 months of ibrutinib treatment. These receptor sequences come from a human donor with chronic lymphocytic leukemia.

The chain joins TRBV28 to TRBJ1-1, with D possibly matching TRBD1 (5 bases). V dropped 6 bases and J dropped 6 bases, with 11 bases sitting between them. Germline V lookup: CDR1 MDHEN, CDR2 SYDVKM. This CDR3 comprises 12 residues. CDR3 in DNA: TGTGCCAGCAGGTCCCAGGGCGCTGAAGCTTTCTTT. This sequence encodes CASRSQGAEAFF.

The chain recombines TRBV5-8 with TRBJ2-3; D gene unclear. V lost 4 bases, J lost 3 bases, and 12 bases lay in between. The CDR3 runs to 14 residues. Germline V CDR1 and CDR2: SGHTS, YDEGEE. The CDR3 protein is CASSPRRGTDTQYF. The CDR3 DNA is TGTGCCAGCAGCCCGCGTCGCGGAACAGATACGCAGTATTTT.

The chain uses TRBV6-5 and TRBJ2-3, with 8 bases aligning to TRBD2. Germline trimming cut 4 bases from V and 6 bases from J; bases unmatched to any gene: 6. The germline V gene encodes CDR1 MNHEY and CDR2 SVGAGI. CDR3 length equals 14 residues. The CDR3 sequence is CASSSGRGADTQYF. The DNA of the CDR3 is TGTGCCAGCAGTTCCGGGAGGGGGGCCGATACGCAGTATTTT.

The chain links TRBV19 to TRBJ2-7, with D uncertain. Germline V CDR1 and CDR2: LNHDA, SQIVND (reference sequence). This CDR3 contains 13 residues. Trimming shortened V by 1 base and J by 0 bases, and 4 bases separated the two germline ends. The DNA of the CDR3 is TGTGCCAGTAGTATAGCCCCCTCCTACGAGCAGTACTTC. This encodes CASSIAPSYEQYF.

As DNA, the CDR3 is TGTGCCAGCAGACCAGGGACCGCCGCAGATACGCAGTATTTT. This gives the protein CASRPGTAADTQYF. The genes are TRBV6-6 and TRBJ2-3, with D tentatively TRBD1 or TRBD2 (5 bases each). Germline CDR1 reads MNHNY; CDR2 reads SVGAGI (reference sequence). The CDR3 is made up of 14 amino acids. The V end was cut by 6 bases, the J end by 4 bases, with 14 bases between.

The rearrangement links TRBV7-9 to TRBJ1-2; D not resolved. V shed 1 base and J shed 8 bases, with 8 bases lying between them. The CDR3 contains 12 residues. Looked up from germline, CDR1 is SEHNR and CDR2 is FQNEAQ (reference sequence). This CDR3 is CASSLETTGYTF. CDR3 nucleotide sequence: TGTGCCAGCAGCTTAGAGACGACAGGCTACACCTTC. The variable domain in full, completed from reference TRBV7-9 and TRBJ1-2, reads DTGVSQNPRHKITKRGQNVTFRCDPISEHNRLYWYRQTLGQGPEFLTYFQNEAQLEKSRLLSDRFSAERPKGSFSTLEIQRTEQGDSAMYLCASSLETTGYTFGSGTRLTVV.

This clone has ten or more counts. Within the sample, other DNA sequences also encode this same CDR3. V is TRBV10-2 and J is TRBJ2-7; 12 bases map to TRBD2. CDR1 WSHSY and CDR2 SAAADI come from the germline V gene. This CDR3 spans 13 amino acids. V shed 6 bases, J shed 4 bases, and the junction held 1 base outside the gene matches. This chain's CDR3 is CASRTSGSYEQYF. For the CDR3, the DNA is TGCGCCAGCAGGACTAGCGGGAGTTACGAGCAGTACTTC.

The J gene is TRBJ2-2, the V gene TRBV5-1, with D possibly matching TRBD2 (5 bases). The CDR3 is 14 residues long. V was clipped by 7 bases and J by 0 bases, with 10 bases between them. CDR1 and CDR2 (germline): SGHRS, YFSETQ. CDR3 region: CASYMGANTGELFF. In nucleotides, the CDR3 is TGCGCCAGCTACATGGGAGCGAACACCGGGGAGCTGTTTTTT.

V usage is TRBV9 and J usage is TRBJ1-6; D may be TRBD1 (5 bases). This CDR3 has 14 amino acids. Trimming shortened V by 1 base and J by 9 bases, and 11 bases separated the two germline ends. CDR1 and CDR2 (germline): SGDLS, YYNGEE. CDR3 coding DNA: TGTGCCAGCAGCGTATGGGGCGCGGGTTCACCCCTCCACTTT. Translated: CASSVWGAGSPLHF.

CDR3 region: CASSVRQEAFF. In nucleotides, the CDR3 is TGCGCCAGCAGTGTGAGACAGGAAGCTTTCTTT. The chain carries TRBV10-2 and TRBJ1-1, with a weak D call TRBD1 (5 bases). The V gene's germline CDR1 is WSHSY and CDR2 SAAADI. The CDR3 loop spans 11 amino acids. V lost 4 bases and J 8 bases, leaving 8 bases between the germline ends.

The chain has TRBV10-3 and TRBJ2-7, with D unclear. Trimming took off 2 bases at V and 7 bases at J, with 9 bases between the two ends. CDR1 and CDR2 (germline): ENHRY, SYGVKD. The CDR3 has 12 amino acids. The CDR3: CAISEPPREQYF. The CDR3 coding sequence is TGTGCCATCAGTGAGCCCCCTCGGGAGCAGTACTTC.

This clone was detected a few times. The chain combines TRBV27 with TRBJ1-2, with 12 bases matching TRBD1. CDR3 size: 14 residues. Germline trimming cut 5 bases from V and 7 bases from J; bases unmatched to any gene: 5. From germline, CDR1 is MNHEY and CDR2 SMNVEV (reference sequence). For the CDR3, the DNA is TGTGCCAGCAGTATGGGACAGGGGGCTAGTGGCTACACCTTC. It specifies CASSMGQGASGYTF.

The CDR3 here is CASSQEGQGAYNEQFF. CDR3 nucleotides: TGCGCCAGCAGCCAAGAGGGGCAGGGGGCCTACAATGAGCAGTTCTTC. The rearrangement uses TRBV4-1 and TRBJ2-1, with 7 bases identical to TRBD1. The V gene's germline CDR1 is MGHRA and CDR2 YSYEKL. The CDR3 has 16 amino acids. The V segment lost 0 bases and the J segment 2 bases; nucleotides outside the gene matches: 4.

The chain is built from TRBV28 and TRBJ2-3, with TRBD2 as a possible D gene (6 bases). V was clipped by 1 base and J by 3 bases, with 11 bases between them. The CDR3 is made up of 15 amino acids. Germline assignment: CDR1 MDHEN and CDR2 SYDVKM. CDR3 DNA sequence: TGTGCCAGCAGTTTATTGGGGGGTCGGACAGATACGCAGTATTTT. It translates to CASSLLGGRTDTQYF.

This chain connects TRBV18 to TRBJ2-7; D is unclear. Per the germline V gene, CDR1 is KGHSH and CDR2 is LQKENI. Trimming pared 2 bases from V and 1 base from J, leaving 3 bases between. The CDR3 length is 12 residues. In nucleotides, the CDR3 is TGTGCCAGCTCACCAGGTTCCTACGAGCAGTACTTC. Translated: CASSPGSYEQYF.

This chain links TRBV6-5 with TRBJ2-7, with D tentatively TRBD1 or TRBD2 (6 bases each). With 6 bases removed from V and 0 bases from J, the gap between germline ends came to 15 bases. The CDR3 loop spans 15 amino acids. The V gene's germline CDR1 is MNHEY and CDR2 SVGAGI. CDR3 residues: CASSPGWGASYEQYF. In DNA form, the CDR3 reads TGTGCCAGCAGCCCAGGGTGGGGGGCCTCCTACGAGCAGTACTTC.

This clone was found a few times. This sequence joins TRBV11-3 and TRBJ2-3; 7 bases are a match to TRBD2. V lost 8 bases and J lost 2; bases outside the gene matches: 7. This CDR3 has 14 amino acids. Germline loops: CDR1 SGHNT, CDR2 YENEEA. The CDR3 sequence is CASAAGVATDTQYF. CDR3 nucleotide sequence: TGTGCCAGCGCCGCGGGGGTGGCCACAGATACGCAGTATTTT. Using reference TRBV11-3 and TRBJ2-3 for the parts outside the CDR3, the full variable domain is EAGVVQSPRYKIIEKKQPVAFWCNPISGHNTLYWYLQNLGQGPELLIRYENEEAVDDSQLPKDRFSAERLKGVDSTLKIQPAELGDSAVYLCASAAGVATDTQYFGPGTRLTVL.

This clone was recorded once. V and J are TRBV25-1 and TRBJ1-1; D unclear. CDR3 length equals 11 residues. The V gene lost 8 bases and the J gene lost 9 bases, with 13 bases spanning the gap. Germline CDR1 reads MGHDK; CDR2 reads SYGVNS. The CDR3 coding sequence is TGTGCCAGCGGAGATAGCCGAAAAGCTTTCTTT. The encoded protein is CASGDSRKAFF.

The chain is built from TRBV5-1 and TRBJ1-1, with D possibly matching TRBD1 (5 bases). The CDR3 totals 14 residues. The V and J ends lost 2 bases and 5 bases respectively, with 13 bases between them. The germline V gene has CDR1 SGHRS and CDR2 YFSETQ. CDR3 loop: CASSFTGDGTEAFF. CDR3 bases: TGCGCCAGCAGCTTTACGGGGGATGGGACTGAAGCTTTCTTT.

This clone was observed a handful of times. The rearrangement joins TRBV5-4 to TRBJ2-7; weak D call: TRBD2 (5 bases). The length of the CDR3 is 11 residues. Germline-derived CDR1 and CDR2 are SGHNT and YYREEE (reference sequence). V lost 4 bases, J lost 4 bases, and 6 bases lay in between. CDR3 region: CASSREYEQYF. In DNA form, the CDR3 reads TGTGCCAGCAGCAGGGAGTACGAGCAGTACTTC.

The chain joins TRBV7-2 to TRBJ2-7, with 8 nucleotides matching TRBD2. V shed 6 bases and J 6 bases; nucleotides not matched to a gene: 10. Germline-derived CDR1 and CDR2 are SGHTA and FQGNSA. CDR3 size: 14 residues. The CDR3 loop reads CASREGVAGREQYF. CDR3 in DNA: TGTGCCAGCAGAGAGGGGGTAGCGGGACGCGAGCAGTACTTC.

V is TRBV6-4 and J is TRBJ2-7; perhaps TRBD2 as D (5 bases). Trimming took 5 bases from V and 3 from J, leaving 11 bases between them. Germline V gene data show CDR1 as MRHNA and CDR2 as SNTAGT. The CDR3 has 13 residues. For the CDR3, the DNA is TGTGCCAGCAGTCAACGCGAGGGCTACGAGCAGTACTTC. This codes for CASSQREGYEQYF.

This clone was seen at least ten times. CDR3 in amino acids: CASGEGVSPLHF. The CDR3 bases are TGTGCCAGCGGGGAGGGGGTTTCACCCCTCCACTTT. The chain has TRBV28 and TRBJ1-6; a possible D gene is TRBD1 (6 bases). Germline lookup yields CDR1 MDHEN and CDR2 SYDVKM. The CDR3 is 12 amino acids. The V and J ends lost 8 bases and 9 bases respectively, with 11 bases between them.

J is TRBJ2-2 and V is TRBV9; TRBD1 matches at 7 bases. V shed 0 bases and J 7 bases; nucleotides not matched to a gene: 6. The CDR3 contains 15 residues. Germline V gene lookup returns CDR1 SGDLS and CDR2 YYNGEE. CDR3 coding DNA: TGTGCCAGCAGCGTAGTAGACAGGGTAAACGGGGAGCTGTTTTTT. Its translation is CASSVVDRVNGELFF. Full variable domain (missing parts from reference TRBV9 and TRBJ2-2): DSGVTQTPKHLITATGQRVTLRCSPRSGDLSVYWYQQSLDQGLQFLIQYYNGEERAKGNILERFSAQQFPDLHSELNLSSLELGDSALYFCASSVVDRVNGELFFGEGSRLTVL.

The chain is built from TRBV7-8 and TRBJ2-3; 10 positions match TRBD2. CDR1 and CDR2 from the germline V gene are SGHVS and FQNEAQ. This CDR3 is 17 amino acids long. V lost 5 bases and J lost 2; bases outside the gene matches: 10. CDR3 sequence (DNA): TGTGCCAGCAGCCAGGGGGCTAGCGGGAGCACCACAGATACGCAGTATTTT. It codes for CASSQGASGSTTDTQYF.

V is TRBV9 and J is TRBJ1-4; perhaps TRBD1 as D (5 bases). V lost 2 bases and J lost 0, with 11 bases in between. Germline V gene data show CDR1 as SGDLS and CDR2 as YYNGEE. This CDR3 is 16 amino acids long. The CDR3 DNA reads as TGTGCCAGCAGCGTGGGCCCGGGGCCAACTAATGAAAAACTGTTTTTT. Amino acid sequence: CASSVGPGPTNEKLFF.

CDR3: CASSPTGQGHYGYTF. CDR3 bases: TGTGCCAGCAGCCCTACGGGACAGGGGCACTATGGCTACACCTTC. The rearrangement joins TRBV28 to TRBJ1-2; TRBD1 aligns across 10 bases. Germline CDR1 MDHEN, CDR2 SYDVKM. The CDR3 runs 15 residues. Unmatched junction bases numbered 7, after V lost 6 bases and J lost 3 bases.